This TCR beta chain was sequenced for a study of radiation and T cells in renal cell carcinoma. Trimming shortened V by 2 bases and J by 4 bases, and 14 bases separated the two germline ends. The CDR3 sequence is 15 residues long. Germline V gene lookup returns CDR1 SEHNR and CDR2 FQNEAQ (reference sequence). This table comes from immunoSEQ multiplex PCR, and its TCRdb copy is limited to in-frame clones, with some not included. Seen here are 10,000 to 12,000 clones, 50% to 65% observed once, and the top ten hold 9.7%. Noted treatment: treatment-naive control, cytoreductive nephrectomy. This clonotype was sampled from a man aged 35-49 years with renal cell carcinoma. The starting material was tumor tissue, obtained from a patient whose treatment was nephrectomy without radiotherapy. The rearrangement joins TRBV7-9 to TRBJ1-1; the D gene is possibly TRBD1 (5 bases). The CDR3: CASSLPGRAVTEAFF. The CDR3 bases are TGTGCCAGCAGCTTACCGGGCAGGGCGGTCACTGAAGCTTTCTTT.